Below are 20 T cell receptor beta chains sequenced from a single sample in a study of radiotherapy plus CTLA-4 blockade in lung cancer. TCRdb keeps only in-frame clones here, not all; method: immunoSEQ multiplex PCR. The sample carries approximately 65,000 clones, approximately 80% recorded once. Source: peripheral blood, taken from a patient treated with radiotherapy plus ipilimumab. The receptors stem from a human donor with non-small cell lung cancer who had a complete response to radiotherapy plus ipilimumab.

The genes are TRBV11-2 and TRBJ2-5; 14 nucleotides match TRBD2. The J call may be wrong; the DNA end is better matched by TRBJ2-7. CDR1 is SGHAT, CDR2 FQNNGV, per germline. The CDR3 runs to 16 residues. The DNA of the CDR3 is TGTGCCAGCAGCCCTCCTGGACTAGCGGGAGGCTACGAGCAGTACTTC. Translation: CASSPPGLAGGYEQYF.

This clone was picked up a small number of times. The gene calls are TRBV10-1 and TRBJ2-3; no clear D. This CDR3 region has 14 residues. V was pared by 7 bases and J by 4 bases, with 15 bases between. Germline CDR1 and CDR2: WNHNN and SYGVQD (reference sequence). The CDR3 is CASTPSLVSDTQYF. In DNA, the CDR3 is TGCGCCAGCACCCCCTCCCTTGTGTCAGATACGCAGTATTTT.

This chain connects TRBV10-2 to TRBJ2-3, with 7 bases aligning to TRBD2. The CDR3 extends over 15 amino acids. The trim removed 2 bases at V and 1 base at J, leaving 3 bases unmatched. The germline V gene has CDR1 WSHSY and CDR2 SAAADI. Here the CDR3 DNA reads TGCGCCAGCAGTGAGGGCGGGAGAGGCACAGATACGCAGTATTTT. It yields the protein CASSEGGRGTDTQYF.

This chain's CDR3 is CASSGLSRGTDTQYF. In DNA, the CDR3 is TGTGCCAGCAGTGGACTATCTCGCGGCACAGATACGCAGTATTTT. The V gene is TRBV25-1, the J gene TRBJ2-3; perhaps TRBD2 as D (5 bases). V lost 4 bases, J lost 1 base, and 12 bases lay in between. This CDR3 contains 15 residues. Per germline, CDR1 MGHDK and CDR2 SYGVNS.

The chain employs TRBV27 and TRBJ1-5; D not resolved. Germline CDR1 reads MNHEY; CDR2 reads SMNVEV (reference sequence). CDR3 length: 14 amino acids. V gave up 4 bases and J gave up 1 base, with 8 bases separating them. The CDR3 protein is CASSSRLSNQPQHF. The CDR3 DNA follows: TGTGCCAGCAGTTCGCGCCTAAGCAATCAGCCCCAGCATTTT.

The genes are TRBV12-5 and TRBJ2-3, with TRBD2 identical over 9 bases. After removal of 0 bases from V and 13 bases from J, the junction contained 5 bases not matched to a gene. Germline V gene data show CDR1 as LGHNT and CDR2 as FRNRAP. The CDR3 sequence is 13 residues long. CDR3: CASGLVTGTSKYF. The CDR3, as DNA: TGTGCTAGTGGTTTGGTAACCGGGACTAGCAAGTATTTT.

The chain recombines TRBV4-3 with TRBJ2-2; a weak D match, TRBD2 (7 bases). The germline CDR1 and CDR2 sequences are LGHNA and YSLEER. Trimming took off 1 base at V and 4 bases at J, with 10 bases between the two ends. The CDR3 covers 15 residues. The CDR3 is CASSQVGGATGELFF. In DNA form, the CDR3 reads TGCGCCAGCAGCCAAGTTGGGGGGGCCACCGGGGAGCTGTTTTTT.

The chain links TRBV6-5 to TRBJ2-5; D unclear. The J call may not be correct, given that the DNA end is closer to TRBJ2-7. The CDR3 extends over 13 amino acids. The V gene's germline CDR1 is MNHEY and CDR2 SVGAGI. CDR3 coding DNA: TGTGCCAGCAGTTACGTCTTAAACTACGAGCAGTACTTC. Protein: CASSYVLNYEQYF.

This clone appeared a single time. The V and J genes are TRBV11-2 and TRBJ1-6; 8 bases align to TRBD1. This CDR3 has 16 residues. V shed 1 base and J 4 bases; nucleotides not matched to a gene: 3. CDR1 is SGHAT and CDR2 is FQNNGV in the germline V gene. DNA for the CDR3: TGTGCCAGCAGCTTAGGACAGGGGCTTTATAATTCACCCCTCCACTTT. The encoded protein is CASSLGQGLYNSPLHF.

In this sample, this clone turned up once. V and J are TRBV6-5 and TRBJ1-5; D remains ambiguous. This CDR3 comprises 13 residues. Germline V gene data show CDR1 as MNHEY and CDR2 as SVGAGI. V was cut by 10 bases and J by 3 bases, with 13 bases left in between. This chain's CDR3 is CATKGRDNQPQHF. The CDR3 DNA reads TGTGCCACGAAAGGACGGGACAATCAGCCCCAGCATTTT.

V gene TRBV2 combines with J gene TRBJ2-5, with D uncertain. The CDR3 covers 12 residues. Germline V gives CDR1 SNHLY, CDR2 FYNNEI. The ends were cut back, 4 bases at V and 5 bases at J, with 8 bases in the middle. CDR3 region: CASSGAMETQYF. In DNA form, the CDR3 reads TGTGCCAGCAGTGGAGCGATGGAGACCCAGTACTTC.

V is TRBV5-8 and J is TRBJ2-3; tentatively, D is TRBD1 (6 bases). With 0 bases removed from V and 0 bases from J, the gap between germline ends came to 8 bases. CDR1 is SGHTS, CDR2 YDEGEE, per germline. The CDR3 loop spans 15 amino acids. In DNA form, the CDR3 reads TGTGCCAGCAGCTTGGATACAGGGAGCACAGATACGCAGTATTTT. Encoded protein: CASSLDTGSTDTQYF.

This chain connects TRBV6-1 to TRBJ2-7; 11 nucleotides line up with TRBD2. Germline CDR1 and CDR2: MNHNS and SASEGT. With 2 bases clipped from V and 3 bases from J, the junction kept 6 bases outside the gene matches. The CDR3 runs 16 residues. The CDR3 DNA reads TGTGCCAGCAGTGAAAGGCTAGCGGGGGGAAGCTACGAGCAGTACTTC. Encoded protein: CASSERLAGGSYEQYF.

The V gene is TRBV11-2, the J gene TRBJ1-5, with TRBD1 identical over 7 bases. The CDR3 contains 16 residues. The ends lost 0 bases at V and 7 bases at J; junction bases unmatched: 9. CDR1 is SGHAT and CDR2 is FQNNGV in the germline V gene. CDR3 in amino acids: CASSLDPTGSGQPQHF. CDR3 nucleotide sequence: TGTGCCAGCAGCTTAGATCCGACAGGGTCGGGGCAGCCCCAGCATTTT.

The V and J genes are TRBV11-2 and TRBJ2-3; 7 positions agree with TRBD2. The CDR3 totals 12 residues. V was pared by 9 bases and J by 10 bases, with 10 bases of the junction left unmatched. Germline V lookup: CDR1 SGHAT, CDR2 FQNNGV. The CDR3 DNA follows: TGTGCCAGTTGGAGGGGAGCGGGGTCGCAGTATTTT. Encoded protein: CASWRGAGSQYF.

The count of this clone is one. This sequence joins TRBV29-1 and TRBJ1-2; D is ambiguous. V lost 3 bases, J lost 8 bases, and 7 bases lay in between. CDR1 and CDR2 from the germline V gene are SQVTM and ANQGSEA. This CDR3 region has 10 residues. The CDR3 DNA follows: TGCAGCGTTGATTCGGGGGGCTACACCTTC. Its protein product is CSVDSGGYTF.

The chain has TRBV4-1 and TRBJ1-2; 7 bases align to TRBD1. The CDR3 contains 15 residues. The V gene end was trimmed by 4 bases and the J gene end by 3 bases; junction bases not matched to a gene: 8. CDR1 and CDR2 from the germline V gene are MGHRA and YSYEKL. This CDR3 is CASSLYRGRDYGYTF. CDR3 nucleotide sequence: TGCGCCAGCAGCCTATACAGGGGAAGAGACTATGGCTACACCTTC.

For the CDR3, the DNA is TGCGCCAGCAGTGTCGGGACTAGCGATTACAATGAGCAGTTCTTC. Translation: CASSVGTSDYNEQFF. This sequence joins TRBV4-3 and TRBJ2-1, with 10 positions matching TRBD2. Germline loops: CDR1 LGHNA, CDR2 YSLEER. This CDR3 contains 15 residues. The trim removed 6 bases at V and 4 bases at J, leaving 6 bases unmatched.

This clone was found a few times. The V and J genes are TRBV6-5 and TRBJ2-7; no clear D. V shed 5 bases and J shed 0 bases, with 11 bases lying between them. The CDR3 loop spans 14 amino acids. Looked up from germline, CDR1 is MNHEY and CDR2 is SVGAGI. In DNA, the CDR3 is TGTGCCAGCAGTGTGGGCACGAGCTCCTACGAGCAGTACGTC. Translated: CASSVGTSSYEQYV.

This clone was counted once. The chain couples TRBV29-1 to TRBJ1-2; TRBD1 is a possible D gene (5 bases). Trimming pared 7 bases from V and 5 bases from J, leaving 14 bases between. Germline loops: CDR1 SQVTM, CDR2 ANQGSEA. The CDR3 has 12 residues. CDR3 region: CSAPGRAYGYTF. Written as DNA, the CDR3 is TGCAGCGCCCCGGGACGGGCTTATGGCTACACCTTC.